Sequencing of this TCR beta chain was carried out in a study of identical twins. The CDR3 spans 22 residues. Trimming removed 4 bases from V and 0 bases from J; junction bases left unmatched: 20. Germline CDR1 reads LGHDT; CDR2 reads YNNKEL (reference sequence). Study-wide points: Invariant populations such as MAIT and iNKT cells could partly muddle zero-insertion analyses.

A universal primer binding site was introduced by template switching. The final cDNA contained unique molecular identifiers. TCRdb re-analysed the 5' RACE reads in MiXCR, keeping a single row per CDR3 protein. The top ten clones hold around 4.5% of a sample with over 600,000 distinct CDR3 sequences, about 20% of them seen once. Points on this clonotype: What it binds is not known.

Another study also made use of these data, one on T cells expressing NK-cell markers. This second study notes: The TCR beta repertoires were obtained from sorted CD3+CD56+NKG2C+, CD3+CD56+NKG2C- and CD3+CD56-NKG2C+ T cells.

The gene calls are TRBV3-1 and TRBJ2-2; 10 bases fit TRBD1. Sequencing was performed on PBMCs. The receptor was derived from a woman aged 18 to 35 in good health. The CDR3 protein is CASSPDQLGTGAPYANTGELFF. For the CDR3, the DNA is TGTGCCAGCAGCCCAGACCAACTCGGGACAGGGGCGCCTTACGCGAACACCGGGGAGCTGTTTTTT.